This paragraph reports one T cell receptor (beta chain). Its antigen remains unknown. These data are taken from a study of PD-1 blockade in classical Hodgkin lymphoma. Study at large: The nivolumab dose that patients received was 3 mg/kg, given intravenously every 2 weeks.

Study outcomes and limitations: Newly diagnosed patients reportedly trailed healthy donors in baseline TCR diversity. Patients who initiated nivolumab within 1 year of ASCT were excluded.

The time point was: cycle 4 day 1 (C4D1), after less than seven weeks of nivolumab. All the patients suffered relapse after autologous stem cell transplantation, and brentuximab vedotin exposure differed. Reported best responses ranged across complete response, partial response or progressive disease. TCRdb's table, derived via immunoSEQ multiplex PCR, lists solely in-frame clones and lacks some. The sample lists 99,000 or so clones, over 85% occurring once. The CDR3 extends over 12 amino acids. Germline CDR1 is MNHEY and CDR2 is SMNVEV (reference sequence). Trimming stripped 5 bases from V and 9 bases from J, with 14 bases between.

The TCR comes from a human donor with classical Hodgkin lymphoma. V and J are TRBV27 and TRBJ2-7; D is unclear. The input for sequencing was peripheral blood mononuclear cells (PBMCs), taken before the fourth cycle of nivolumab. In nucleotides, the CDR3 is TGTGCCAGCAGTCCGTCCTCCGCGGCGCAGTACTTC. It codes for CASSPSSAAQYF.